Shown below are 28 T cell receptor beta chains from a single sample sequenced in a study of cytomegalovirus exposure and HLA in healthy donors (TCRdb year 2017). The receptor library was made with the immunoSEQ multiplex PCR assay. TCRdb mirrors the immuneACCESS table, restricted to in-frame sequences. Some clones are absent from its copies; in checked studies, under half trace to an unresolved V gene, and the reason for the others is unknown. A total of about 160,000 clones appear in this sample, approximately 96% of them only once. The ten largest clonotypes hold roughly 0.83% of the sample. The sample comprised PBMCs. The receptor source for this set is a woman between 18 and 29 years old in good health and CMV-seronegative.

The gene calls are TRBV19 and TRBJ1-2; D unclear. The CDR3 covers 14 residues. V was clipped by 7 bases and J by 6 bases, with 18 bases between them. Germline CDR1 is LNHDA and CDR2 is SQIVND (reference sequence). CDR3 protein: CASKELGLYNGYTF. CDR3 nucleotides: TGTGCCAGTAAAGAGCTCGGACTCTACAATGGCTACACCTTC.

The J gene is TRBJ1-2, the V gene TRBV29-1, with 10 bases lining up with TRBD1. The ends lost 8 bases at V and 7 bases at J; junction bases unmatched: 10. The CDR3 runs to 13 residues. From germline, CDR1 is SQVTM and CDR2 ANQGSEA. Here the CDR3 DNA reads TGCAGCATTTTCGACAGGGGGCTCTCTGGCTACACCTTC. It yields the protein CSIFDRGLSGYTF.

V and J are TRBV2 and TRBJ1-3; D is perhaps TRBD1 (5 bases). Germline V gene data show CDR1 as SNHLY and CDR2 as FYNNEI. The V and J ends lost 2 bases and 0 bases respectively, with 8 bases between them. CDR3 length equals 15 residues. The CDR3 DNA sequence: TGTGCCAGCAGTGAAAGGGACTACTCTGGAAACACCATATATTTT. As protein: CASSERDYSGNTIYF. Full variable domain (remainder filled in from reference TRBV2 and TRBJ1-3): EPEVTQTPSHQVTQMGQEVILRCVPISNHLYFYWYRQILGQKVEFLVSFYNNEISEKSEIFDDQFSVERPDGSNFTLKIRSTKLEDSAMYFCASSERDYSGNTIYFGEGSWLTVV.

The chain is built from TRBV27 and TRBJ2-5; D is perhaps TRBD1 (5 bases). This CDR3 contains 14 residues. V lost 3 bases and J lost 5, with 13 bases in between. Germline loops: CDR1 MNHEY, CDR2 SMNVEV (reference sequence). The CDR3 loop reads CASSFKWGSETQYF. In DNA form, the CDR3 reads TGTGCCAGCAGTTTCAAGTGGGGCTCCGAGACCCAGTACTTC.

The rearrangement joins TRBV10-3 to TRBJ1-1; 9 positions agree with TRBD1. The CDR3 runs 16 residues. Losses at the gene ends were 4 bases for V and 4 bases for J; bases not matched to a gene: 10. Germline CDR1 and CDR2: ENHRY and SYGVKD. DNA for the CDR3: TGTGCCATCAGTGCGACAGGGGGTCTCGGGAGCACTGAAGCTTTCTTT. Amino acids: CAISATGGLGSTEAFF.

The genes are TRBV7-3 and TRBJ2-5, with 7 positions matching TRBD2. CDR3 size: 16 residues. Germline CDR1 SGHTA, CDR2 FQGTGA. V lost 2 bases, J lost 1 base, and 7 bases stayed unmatched. CDR3 nucleotide sequence: TGTGCCAGCAGCTTAGTAGGAGCGGGGAGCCAAGAGACCCAGTACTTC. Its protein is CASSLVGAGSQETQYF. Drawing the rest from reference TRBV7-3 and TRBJ2-5, the complete variable domain is GAGVSQTPSNKVTEKGKYVELRCDPISGHTALYWYRQSLGQGPEFLIYFQGTGAADDSGLPNDRFFAVRPEGSVSTLKIQRTERGDSAVYLCASSLVGAGSQETQYFGPGTRLLVL.

The CDR3 spells CASSPGTSYEQYF. The CDR3 DNA sequence: TGTGCCAGCTCACCAGGGACAAGCTACGAGCAGTACTTC. J is TRBJ2-7 and V is TRBV18; possible D gene TRBD1, 6 bases. This CDR3 has 13 residues. V was shortened by 2 bases and J by 3 bases, with 8 bases between the two germline ends. Germline CDR1 and CDR2: KGHSH and LQKENI.

In DNA form, the CDR3 reads TGTGCCAGCAGGACTAGCGGGTCTCAAGAGACCCAGTACTTC. It specifies CASRTSGSQETQYF. The rearrangement uses TRBV2 and TRBJ2-5; TRBD2 agrees at 10 bases. This CDR3 has 14 residues. The junction had 3 bases not matched to a gene; V was cut back by 6 bases and J by 2 bases. Germline CDR1 and CDR2: SNHLY and FYNNEI.

This chain joins TRBV4-3 and TRBJ2-1; tentative D call: TRBD2 (5 bases). CDR1 LGHNA and CDR2 YSLEER come from the germline V gene. V lost 1 base and J lost 9, with 13 bases in between. This CDR3 has 14 residues. The CDR3: CASSQAGSDSEQFF. The CDR3 nucleotides read TGCGCCAGCAGCCAAGCGGGGTCGGATAGTGAGCAGTTCTTC.

V usage is TRBV29-1 and J usage is TRBJ2-5, with 12 bases lining up with TRBD2. V dropped 8 bases and J dropped 4; count of bases not matched to a gene: 11. The CDR3 length is 15 residues. Germline V gives CDR1 SQVTM, CDR2 ANQGSEA. The CDR3 sequence is CSTDRLAGGLETQYF. Here the CDR3 DNA reads TGCAGCACCGACCGTCTAGCGGGGGGGCTAGAGACCCAGTACTTC.

V is TRBV7-3 and J is TRBJ2-2; possible D gene TRBD2, 6 bases. Germline assignment: CDR1 SGHTA and CDR2 FQGTGA. This CDR3 has 16 residues. V shed 1 base and J shed 3 bases, with 12 bases lying between them. The CDR3 reads CASSLKEGPYTGELFF. The CDR3, as DNA: TGTGCCAGCAGCTTAAAGGAGGGGCCCTACACCGGGGAGCTGTTTTTT.

The V and J genes are TRBV6-5 and TRBJ1-3; no clear D gene. The CDR3 consists of 14 residues. The germline gives CDR1 MNHEY, CDR2 SVGAGI. V was shortened by 5 bases and J by 0 bases, with 8 bases between the two germline ends. CDR3 nucleotides: TGTGCCAGCAGTAAGGAGGTCTCTGGAAACACCATATATTTT. As protein: CASSKEVSGNTIYF.

The V and J genes are TRBV10-1 and TRBJ2-3; 16 bases are a match to TRBD2. V dropped 10 bases and J dropped 2; count of bases not matched to a gene: 15. This CDR3 spans 19 amino acids. Germline CDR1 and CDR2: WNHNN and SYGVQD (reference sequence). The CDR3 protein is CATLTGTSGGAPDTDTQYF. For the CDR3, the DNA is TGCGCCACCCTGACCGGGACTAGCGGGGGGGCCCCGGACACAGATACGCAGTATTTT.

The chain couples TRBV30 to TRBJ1-1, with a tentative D call TRBD1 (6 bases). CDR3 length: 12 residues. The germline CDR1 and CDR2 sequences are GTSNPN and SVGIG (reference sequence). The V gene lost 2 bases and the J gene lost 4 bases, with 8 bases spanning the gap. For the CDR3, the DNA is TGTGCCTGGAGTAGGGGGGGCACTGAAGCTTTCTTT. This encodes CAWSRGGTEAFF. The variable domain in full, completed from reference TRBV30 and TRBJ1-1, reads SQTIHQWPATLVQPVGSPLSLECTVEGTSNPNLYWYRQAAGRGLQLLFYSVGIGQISSEVPQNLSASRPQDRQFILSSKKLLLSDSGFYLCAWSRGGTEAFFGQGTRLTVV.

The rearrangement links TRBV6-5 to TRBJ2-1; a weak D match, TRBD2 (6 bases). CDR3 length: 14 amino acids. Trimming took off 2 bases at V and 1 base at J, with 6 bases between the two ends. The germline CDR1 and CDR2 sequences are MNHEY and SVGAGI. The CDR3 nucleotides are TGTGCCAGCAGTTACCGGGGGTCCTACAATGAGCAGTTCTTC. Translating it yields CASSYRGSYNEQFF.

The table lists this clone with a count of one. The gene calls are TRBV7-3 and TRBJ2-1; 8 bases are a match to TRBD2. Germline CDR1 is SGHTA and CDR2 is FQGTGA. The CDR3 has 16 residues. V lost 4 bases and J lost 3; bases outside the gene matches: 8. The CDR3 DNA sequence: TGTGCCAGCAGCTCCCGTCGGGGGGGCTTCTACAATGAGCAGTTCTTC. Residues: CASSSRRGGFYNEQFF.

The gene calls are TRBV5-1 and TRBJ2-5; TRBD2 matches at 9 bases. The CDR3 covers 14 residues. With 6 bases clipped from V and 2 bases from J, the junction kept 5 bases outside the gene matches. Germline-derived CDR1 and CDR2 are SGHRS and YFSETQ. The CDR3 sequence is CASNSGGPQETQYF. In DNA form, the CDR3 reads TGCGCCAGCAATAGCGGGGGTCCGCAAGAGACCCAGTACTTC. Combining the CDR3 with reference TRBV5-1 and TRBJ2-5 gives the whole variable domain KAGVTQTPRYLIKTRGQQVTLSCSPISGHRSVSWYQQTPGQGLQFLFEYFSETQRNKGNFPGRFSGRQFSNSRSEMNVSTLELGDSALYLCASNSGGPQETQYFGPGTRLLVL.

The chain combines TRBV5-6 with TRBJ1-5; D is unresolved. CDR3 length: 12 amino acids. From germline, CDR1 is SGHDT and CDR2 YYEEEE. With 2 bases removed from V and 7 bases from J, the gap between germline ends came to 7 bases. The CDR3 reads CASSFMRQPQHF. CDR3 sequence (DNA): TGTGCCAGCAGCTTTATGAGGCAGCCCCAGCATTTT.

The chain uses TRBV21-1 and TRBJ1-6; TRBD1, the table's D call, was not compared with the DNA. TRBV21-1 is a pseudogene. The CDR3 has 16 amino acids. CDR3 protein: CASVPPGRALGSPLHF. The CDR3 region has the DNA TGTGCCAGCGTCCCCCCCGGCAGGGCCCTTGGTTCACCCCTCCACTTT.

This sequence joins TRBV7-2 and TRBJ1-2; 8 nucleotides align to TRBD1. V shed 3 bases and J 3 bases; nucleotides not matched to a gene: 6. The CDR3 has 15 residues. The germline V gene encodes CDR1 SGHTA and CDR2 FQGNSA. CDR3 residues: CASSLTGAVDYGYTF. CDR3 in DNA: TGTGCCAGCAGCTTGACAGGGGCGGTCGACTATGGCTACACCTTC.

J is TRBJ2-7 and V is TRBV9; D is ambiguous. The V end was cut by 0 bases, the J end by 6 bases, with 16 bases between. The CDR3 length is 15 residues. Germline V gene lookup returns CDR1 SGDLS and CDR2 YYNGEE. CDR3 amino acids: CASSVAGYNNGEQYF. CDR3 in DNA: TGTGCCAGCAGCGTAGCAGGATATAATAATGGCGAGCAGTACTTC.

The chain combines TRBV4-2 with TRBJ1-4; D might be TRBD1 (5 bases). The CDR3 contains 14 residues. The V and J ends lost 4 bases and 8 bases respectively, with 14 bases between them. Germline CDR1 LGHNA, CDR2 YNFKEQ. CDR3 protein: CASSRSDAGEKLFF. For the CDR3, the DNA is TGTGCCAGCAGCCGGAGTGACGCAGGGGAAAAACTGTTTTTT.

The chain couples TRBV11-2 to TRBJ2-5, with D unclear. This CDR3 contains 11 residues. The V gene lost 5 bases and the J gene lost 5 bases, with 6 bases spanning the gap. The germline gives CDR1 SGHAT, CDR2 FQNNGV. The CDR3 nucleotides read TGTGCCAGCAGCCTCGGGGAGACCCAGTACTTC. Translating it yields CASSLGETQYF.

As DNA, the CDR3 is TGTGCCTGGTCCTTTAACTATGGCTACACCTTC. Its translation: CAWSFNYGYTF. V gene TRBV30 combines with J gene TRBJ1-2; D is ambiguous. Germline CDR1 and CDR2: GTSNPN and SVGIG (reference sequence). V was trimmed by 5 bases and J by 1 base, leaving 5 bases between them. There are 11 residues in the CDR3.

The rearrangement joins TRBV9 to TRBJ1-6; 8 bases fit TRBD1. The germline V gene encodes CDR1 SGDLS and CDR2 YYNGEE. This CDR3 comprises 15 residues. V shed 0 bases and J 9 bases; nucleotides not matched to a gene: 5. DNA of the CDR3: TGTGCCAGCAGCGTAGATTCAGGGGGCAGTTCACCCCTCCACTTT. Translation gives CASSVDSGGSSPLHF. The variable domain in full, completed from reference TRBV9 and TRBJ1-6, reads DSGVTQTPKHLITATGQRVTLRCSPRSGDLSVYWYQQSLDQGLQFLIQYYNGEERAKGNILERFSAQQFPDLHSELNLSSLELGDSALYFCASSVDSGGSSPLHFGNGTRLTVT.

The chain combines TRBV7-2 with TRBJ2-7, with D uncertain. Germline-derived CDR1 and CDR2 are SGHTA and FQGNSA. This CDR3 has 14 residues. Trimming left V 3 bases short and J 2 bases short, with 11 bases between. CDR3 sequence reads: CASSFKNRAYEQYF. In DNA, the CDR3 is TGTGCCAGCAGCTTTAAGAACCGAGCCTACGAGCAGTACTTC.

The rearrangement joins TRBV7-2 to TRBJ2-2, with TRBD2 matching 9 bases. Germline CDR1 SGHTA, CDR2 FQGNSA. The junction had 4 bases not matched to a gene; V was cut back by 1 base and J by 4 bases. This CDR3 has 16 residues. The CDR3 region has the DNA TGTGCCAGCAGCTTAGTAGCGGGGGAAATCACCGGGGAGCTGTTTTTT. Translated, it gives CASSLVAGEITGELFF.

The chain is built from TRBV19 and TRBJ1-1; 8 nucleotides line up with TRBD1. CDR1 is LNHDA, CDR2 SQIVND, per germline (reference sequence). This CDR3 is built from 17 residues. Trimming at V came to 3 bases and at J to 1 base, leaving 10 bases not matched to a gene. The CDR3 DNA reads as TGTGCCAGTAGTATCTCTCGGGCAGGGGGCTGGAACACTGAAGCTTTCTTT. This gives the protein CASSISRAGGWNTEAFF.